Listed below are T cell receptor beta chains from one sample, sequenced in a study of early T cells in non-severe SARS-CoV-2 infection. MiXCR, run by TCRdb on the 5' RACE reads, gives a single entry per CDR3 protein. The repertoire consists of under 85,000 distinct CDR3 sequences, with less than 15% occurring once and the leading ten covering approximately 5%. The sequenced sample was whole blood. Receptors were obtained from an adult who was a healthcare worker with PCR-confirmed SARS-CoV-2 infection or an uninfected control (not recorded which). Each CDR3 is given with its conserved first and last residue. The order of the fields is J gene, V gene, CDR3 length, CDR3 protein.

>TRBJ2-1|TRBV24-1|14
CATSEARGRGEQFF
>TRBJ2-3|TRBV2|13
CAILGHTIDTQYF
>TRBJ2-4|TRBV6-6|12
CASSAGENIQYF
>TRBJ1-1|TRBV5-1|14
CASSSTVGATEAFF
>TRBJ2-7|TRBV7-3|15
CASSLTPGYSYEQYF
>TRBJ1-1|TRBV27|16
CASSYGQGWRNTEAFF
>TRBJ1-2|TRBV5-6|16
CASSFMDRAKTIGYTF
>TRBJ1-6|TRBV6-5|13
CASRLQFSSPLHF
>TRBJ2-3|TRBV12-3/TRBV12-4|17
CASSLYVAGGGADTQYF
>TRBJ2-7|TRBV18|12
CASSPTRPEQYF
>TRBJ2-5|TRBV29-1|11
CSVSVQETQYF
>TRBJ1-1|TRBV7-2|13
CASSTQRNTEAFF
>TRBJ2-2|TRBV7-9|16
CASSPGVLLNTGELFF
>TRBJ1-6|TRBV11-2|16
CASSLFVSSYNSPLHF
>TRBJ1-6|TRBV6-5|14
CASRTTGRNSPLHF
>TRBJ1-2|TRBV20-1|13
CSAQNTKTYGYTF
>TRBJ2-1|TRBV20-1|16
CSARDLGGPSYNEQFF
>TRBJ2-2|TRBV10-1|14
CASRSGGSAGELFF
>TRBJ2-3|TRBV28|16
CASGALRGQNTDTQYF